Each of the 9 T cell receptor beta chains below was sequenced from the same sample in a study of T-cell reconstitution after alpha-beta-depleted transplantation in children. Unique molecular identifiers were used in preparing the TCRbeta library. TCRdb reprocessed the PCR reads with MiXCR, giving one entry per CDR3 protein. Of 90,000 to 100,000 distinct CDR3 sequences in the sample, 20% to 30% were seen once. Source: PBMCs, taken before TCRalphabeta/CD19-depleted stem cell transplant. These receptor sequences come from a boy aged 2 to 10 with acute lymphoblastic leukemia, due to receive a stem cell transplant.

This clonotype was seen more than once but under ten times. This sequence joins TRBV4-1 and TRBJ2-2; TRBD1 agrees at 8 bases. The CDR3 sequence is 14 residues long. After removal of 2 bases from V and 6 bases from J, the junction contained 2 bases not matched to a gene. Germline V gene sequence: CDR1 MGHRA, CDR2 YSYEKL. In DNA form, the CDR3 reads TGCGCCAGCAGCCAACCAGGGGGCGCCGGGGAGCTGTTTTTT. This codes for CASSQPGGAGELFF.

A note on this clonotype: A much bigger clone sits one base away, suggesting this may be a read error. V gene TRBV5-6 combines with J gene TRBJ1-5; D not resolved. The V gene's germline CDR1 is SGHDT and CDR2 YYEEEE. The V end lost 4 bases, the J end lost 5 bases, and 16 bases lay between the germline ends. The CDR3 covers 15 residues. For the CDR3, the DNA is TGTGCCAGCAGCAACAGCTATAGTGGCTATCAGCCCCAGCATTTT. Its protein product is CASSNSYSGYQPQHF.

This clonotype was found a few times. The chain uses TRBV4-3 and TRBJ2-5; D is unclear. Deletions cut 0 bases from V and 5 bases from J, with 16 bases between. Looked up from germline, CDR1 is LGHNA and CDR2 is YSLEER. The length of the CDR3 is 16 residues. The CDR3 reads CASSQDPDPRRETQYF. The DNA of the CDR3 is TGCGCCAGCAGCCAAGACCCGGACCCGAGGCGTGAGACCCAGTACTTC.

This clonotype was seen a handful of times. The rearrangement uses TRBV28 and TRBJ2-7, with D possibly being TRBD2 (6 bases). In germline, CDR1 is MDHEN, CDR2 SYDVKM. V dropped 8 bases and J dropped 6 bases, with 23 bases sitting between them. The CDR3 extends over 15 amino acids. As DNA, the CDR3 is TGTGCCAGCGCGCGAAGCGGAGGGCGTTCTCTCGAGCAGTACTTC. Translated, it gives CASARSGGRSLEQYF.

The chain employs TRBV6-5 and TRBJ2-7; tentative D call: TRBD2 (5 bases). The CDR3 spans 13 residues. The V gene lost 0 bases and the J gene lost 6 bases, with 9 bases spanning the gap. Per the germline V gene, CDR1 is MNHEY and CDR2 is SVGAGI. CDR3 protein: CASSYSLDSEQYF. The CDR3 DNA follows: TGTGCCAGCAGTTACTCCCTGGACTCCGAGCAGTACTTC.

The V call is TRBV6-1, the J call TRBJ2-7; unclear D gene. The CDR3 spans 12 residues. Trimming left V 2 bases short and J 3 bases short, with 5 bases between. Per the germline V gene, CDR1 is MNHNS and CDR2 is SASEGT. The CDR3 region is CASSEQSYEQYF. The CDR3 DNA follows: TGTGCCAGCAGTGAACAGAGCTACGAGCAGTACTTC.

The chain combines TRBV20-1 with TRBJ2-1; D might be TRBD2 (6 bases). Germline V gives CDR1 DFQATT, CDR2 SNEGSKA (reference sequence). The germline V and J ends were trimmed by 8 bases and 4 bases, with 21 bases remaining between them. The CDR3 spans 15 residues. The CDR3 bases are TGCAGTCCTAAGGGGCAAGCGGAGGGGTACAATGAGCAGTTCTTC. As protein: CSPKGQAEGYNEQFF.

The genes are TRBV7-9 and TRBJ1-2; unclear D gene. The CDR3 is made up of 12 amino acids. Germline CDR1 reads SEHNR; CDR2 reads FQNEAQ (reference sequence). The V and J ends lost 4 bases and 9 bases respectively, with 12 bases between them. Here the CDR3 reads CASSSDGPSYTF. CDR3 DNA sequence: TGTGCCAGCAGCTCAGACGGCCCAAGCTACACCTTC. Full variable domain (rest looked up from reference TRBV7-9 and TRBJ1-2): DTGVSQNPRHKITKRGQNVTFRCDPISEHNRLYWYRQTLGQGPEFLTYFQNEAQLEKSRLLSDRFSAERPKGSFSTLEIQRTEQGDSAMYLCASSSDGPSYTFGSGTRLTVV.

The rearrangement joins TRBV5-6 to TRBJ2-1; 10 bases are a match to TRBD2. This CDR3 is built from 16 residues. Unmatched junction bases numbered 15, after V lost 5 bases and J lost 10 bases. The V gene's germline CDR1 is SGHDT and CDR2 YYEEEE. The CDR3 sequence is CASRGLAEGLEREQFF. The CDR3 DNA sequence: TGTGCCAGCAGAGGACTAGCGGAGGGGCTGGAGAGGGAGCAGTTCTTC.